Below, 21 T cell receptor beta chains from the same sample are listed, as sequenced in a study of lymphopenia after photon versus proton radiotherapy. Data came from immunoSEQ multiplex PCR; TCRdb stores just in-frame clones and leaves some out. The sample lists 45,000 to 65,000 clones, about 83% occurring once. Material: peripheral blood, obtained from a patient treated with photon-based radiotherapy. These receptors came from a man aged 50-60 years with gastric cancer.

This chain links TRBV7-8 with TRBJ1-1; no firm D call. Germline CDR1 reads SGHVS; CDR2 reads FQNEAQ. This CDR3 has 13 amino acids. With 6 bases removed from V and 1 base from J, the gap between germline ends came to 9 bases. CDR3 protein: CASRRAGNTEAFF. DNA of the CDR3: TGTGCCAGCAGGCGGGCGGGGAACACTGAAGCTTTCTTT.

The J gene is TRBJ1-1, the V gene TRBV18, with D unclear. The CDR3 contains 13 residues. Trimming took off 3 bases at V and 0 bases at J, with 5 bases between the two ends. Germline V lookup: CDR1 KGHSH, CDR2 LQKENI. CDR3 protein: CASSPNLNTEAFF. The CDR3 coding sequence is TGTGCCAGCTCACCCAACCTGAACACTGAAGCTTTCTTT.

This clone turned up a few times. The chain has TRBV7-9 and TRBJ2-1; 13 bases match TRBD2. The trim removed 2 bases at V and 7 bases at J, leaving 11 bases unmatched. The V gene's germline CDR1 is SEHNR and CDR2 FQNEAQ (reference sequence). This CDR3 is built from 18 residues. This CDR3 reads CASSLKVRLAGGRNEQFF. The DNA of the CDR3 is TGTGCCAGCAGCTTAAAGGTCAGACTAGCGGGAGGACGAAATGAGCAGTTCTTC. The full variable domain, rest sourced from reference TRBV7-9 and TRBJ2-1, is DTGVSQNPRHKITKRGQNVTFRCDPISEHNRLYWYRQTLGQGPEFLTYFQNEAQLEKSRLLSDRFSAERPKGSFSTLEIQRTEQGDSAMYLCASSLKVRLAGGRNEQFFGPGTRLTVL.

The V and J genes are TRBV7-2 and TRBJ1-1, with 10 bases fitting TRBD1. Trimming removed 5 bases from V and 5 bases from J; junction bases left unmatched: 5. CDR1 and CDR2 (germline): SGHTA, FQGNSA. The CDR3 contains 14 residues. The CDR3 nucleotides are TGTGCCAGCAGCCCCAGGACAGGGGGGACTGAAGCTTTCTTT. Encoded protein: CASSPRTGGTEAFF.

The J gene is TRBJ2-1, the V gene TRBV7-9; the match to TRBD2 covers 8 bases. Germline V CDR1 and CDR2: SEHNR, FQNEAQ (reference sequence). V lost 1 base to trimming and J lost 3 bases; unmatched junction nucleotides: 5. The CDR3 runs to 16 residues. This CDR3 reads CASSLGAGGLYNEQFF. CDR3 sequence (DNA): TGTGCCAGCAGCTTAGGTGCGGGAGGTCTCTACAATGAGCAGTTCTTC.

The rearrangement uses TRBV6-6 and TRBJ2-3, with a possible D match to TRBD1 (5 bases). The germline V gene encodes CDR1 MNHNY and CDR2 SVGAGI (reference sequence). V was pared by 6 bases and J by 7 bases, with 11 bases between. This CDR3 has 12 residues. CDR3 protein: CASRAGHNTQYF. CDR3 sequence (DNA): TGTGCCAGCAGGGCAGGGCACAATACGCAGTATTTT.

This chain uses TRBV7-2 with TRBJ2-1; D gene ambiguous. Trimming cost V 5 bases and J 6 bases, with 11 bases left between them. CDR3 size: 13 residues. CDR1 and CDR2 (germline): SGHTA, FQGNSA. The CDR3 DNA reads as TGTGCCAGCAGCCGGTCCACTGGCAATGAGCAGTTCTTC. This translates into CASSRSTGNEQFF.

V and J are TRBV19 and TRBJ1-5, with TRBD1 matching over 7 bases. Germline V lookup: CDR1 LNHDA, CDR2 SQIVND (reference sequence). The CDR3 covers 13 residues. The V gene end was trimmed by 7 bases and the J gene end by 6 bases; junction bases not matched to a gene: 6. The CDR3, as DNA: TGTGCCAGTATGGGGGACAGTGCTCAGCCCCAGCATTTT. Translated, it gives CASMGDSAQPQHF. The complete variable domain, with remaining parts taken from reference TRBV19 and TRBJ1-5, reads DGGITQSPKYLFRKEGQNVTLSCEQNLNHDAMYWYRQDPGQGLRLIYYSQIVNDFQKGDIAEGYSVSREKKESFPLTVTSAQKNPTAFYLCASMGDSAQPQHFGDGTRLSIL.

The V and J genes are TRBV7-4 and TRBJ2-7; TRBD1 matches 10 bases. Looked up from germline, CDR1 is SGHVT and CDR2 is SQSDAQ. CDR3 length equals 16 residues. The V gene end was trimmed by 0 bases and the J gene end by 6 bases; junction bases not matched to a gene: 8. CDR3 residues: CASSLAGTGVIFEQYF. The CDR3 DNA follows: TGTGCCAGCAGCTTAGCCGGGACAGGGGTGATTTTCGAGCAGTACTTC. Full variable domain (outside the CDR3, taken from reference TRBV7-4 and TRBJ2-7): GAGVSQSPRYKVAKRGRDVALRCDSISGHVTLYWYRQTLGQGSEVLTYSQSDAQRDKSGRPSGRFSAERPERSVSTLKIQRTEQGDSAVYLCASSLAGTGVIFEQYFGPGTRLTVT.

This chain connects TRBV4-1 to TRBJ2-1; 10 nucleotides match TRBD2. Germline loops: CDR1 MGHRA, CDR2 YSYEKL. V lost 1 base and J lost 8; bases outside the gene matches: 11. This CDR3 has 17 residues. The CDR3, as DNA: TGCGCCAGCAGCCAAGCAAATATGGGACTAGCGTTCGATGAGCAGTTCTTC. This sequence encodes CASSQANMGLAFDEQFF.

This rearrangement joins TRBV10-2 to TRBJ2-3; 11 bases line up with TRBD1. The V segment lost 6 bases and the J segment 4 bases; nucleotides outside the gene matches: 3. This CDR3 spans 14 amino acids. Germline V lookup: CDR1 WSHSY, CDR2 SAAADI. In nucleotides, the CDR3 is TGCGCCAGCAGGGACAGGGGGCCCGCAGATACGCAGTATTTT. Amino acids: CASRDRGPADTQYF.

The chain combines TRBV30 with TRBJ2-4; TRBD1 might be the D (6 bases). The CDR3 totals 14 residues. Germline CDR1 is GTSNPN and CDR2 is SVGIG (reference sequence). V lost 1 base and J lost 7, with 14 bases in between. In nucleotides, the CDR3 is TGTGCCTGGAGTGAACAGGGTTCGTTGAACATTCAGTACTTC. This sequence encodes CAWSEQGSLNIQYF.

The rearrangement links TRBV18 to TRBJ1-3; TRBD1 agrees at 7 bases. Germline CDR1 and CDR2: KGHSH and LQKENI. V trimming: 4 bases; J trimming: 0 bases; junction bases outside the gene matches: 9. The CDR3 runs to 17 residues. This chain's CDR3 is CASSLGQIASSGNTIYF. The DNA of the CDR3 is TGTGCCAGCTCACTGGGACAGATTGCAAGCTCTGGAAACACCATATATTTT. Full variable domain (missing parts from reference TRBV18 and TRBJ1-3): NAGVMQNPRHLVRRRGQEARLRCSPMKGHSHVYWYRQLPEEGLKFMVYLQKENIIDESGMPKERFSAEFPKEGPSILRIQQVVRGDSAAYFCASSLGQIASSGNTIYFGEGSWLTVV.

V and J are TRBV6-5 and TRBJ2-7, with D uncertain. Trimming took 6 bases from V and 2 from J, leaving 14 bases between them. The CDR3 contains 14 residues. Per the germline V gene, CDR1 is MNHEY and CDR2 is SVGAGI. For the CDR3, the DNA is TGTGCCAGCAGCTCCTTCGAGGTTACCTACGAGCAGTACTTC. Translating gives CASSSFEVTYEQYF.

The rearrangement uses TRBV27 and TRBJ2-3; D gene ambiguous. The V and J ends lost 0 bases and 4 bases respectively, with 8 bases between them. The germline gives CDR1 MNHEY, CDR2 SMNVEV (reference sequence). The CDR3 loop spans 14 amino acids. CDR3 amino acids: CASSLSRTADTQYF. In nucleotides, the CDR3 is TGTGCCAGCAGTTTATCGAGGACCGCAGATACGCAGTATTTT.

This chain connects TRBV5-1 to TRBJ2-2, with D unclear. In germline, CDR1 is SGHRS, CDR2 YFSETQ. V was clipped by 0 bases and J by 0 bases, with 12 bases between them. The length of the CDR3 is 17 residues. CDR3 nucleotide sequence: TGCGCCAGCAGCTTGGCAGGCAGAGCAGCGAACACCGGGGAGCTGTTTTTT. Translating it yields CASSLAGRAANTGELFF. The whole variable domain, filled in from reference TRBV5-1 and TRBJ2-2, reads KAGVTQTPRYLIKTRGQQVTLSCSPISGHRSVSWYQQTPGQGLQFLFEYFSETQRNKGNFPGRFSGRQFSNSRSEMNVSTLELGDSALYLCASSLAGRAANTGELFFGEGSRLTVL.

The chain couples TRBV18 to TRBJ1-5; 7 nucleotides match TRBD1. The CDR3 has 15 amino acids. V lost 6 bases and J lost 3; bases outside the gene matches: 8. Germline CDR1 is KGHSH and CDR2 is LQKENI. The CDR3 sequence is CASSSGTEFNQPQHF. The CDR3 DNA is TGTGCCAGCTCTTCCGGGACAGAATTCAATCAGCCCCAGCATTTT.

The V gene is TRBV30, the J gene TRBJ1-1; D call uncertain. V lost 0 bases and J lost 7, with 18 bases in between. CDR1 GTSNPN and CDR2 SVGIG come from the germline V gene (reference sequence). CDR3 length: 15 amino acids. Written as DNA, the CDR3 is TGTGCCTGGAGTGTACTCCCCACCTCTCCGATTGAAGCTTTCTTT. Translating gives CAWSVLPTSPIEAFF. Full variable domain (outside the CDR3, taken from reference TRBV30 and TRBJ1-1): SQTIHQWPATLVQPVGSPLSLECTVEGTSNPNLYWYRQAAGRGLQLLFYSVGIGQISSEVPQNLSASRPQDRQFILSSKKLLLSDSGFYLCAWSVLPTSPIEAFFGQGTRLTVV.

The chain couples TRBV28 to TRBJ2-4; D is perhaps TRBD2 (6 bases). Germline V gene sequence: CDR1 MDHEN, CDR2 SYDVKM. There are 15 residues in the CDR3. V was shortened by 10 bases and J by 0 bases, with 16 bases between the two germline ends. DNA of the CDR3: TGTGCCATCCTCGGGAGCGGGCTAGCCAAAAACATTCAGTACTTC. It encodes CAILGSGLAKNIQYF.

The genes are TRBV5-3 and TRBJ1-5; D unclear. TRBV5-3 is placed among ORFs of uncertain function. The CDR3 extends over 15 amino acids. Trimming took 3 bases from V and 7 from J, leaving 17 bases between them. The CDR3 here is CARSSLARRSQPQHF. The DNA of the CDR3 is TGTGCCAGAAGCTCCTTGGCCAGGAGAAGCCAGCCCCAGCATTTT.

The chain employs TRBV13 and TRBJ2-3; 8 bases line up with TRBD2. The V gene end was trimmed by 2 bases and the J gene end by 2 bases; junction bases not matched to a gene: 3. The length of the CDR3 is 15 residues. Germline V gene lookup returns CDR1 PRHDT and CDR2 FYEKMQ (reference sequence). The CDR3 loop is CASSLTSGHTDTQYF. Written as DNA, the CDR3 is TGTGCCAGCAGCTTAACTAGCGGCCACACAGATACGCAGTATTTT.